This T cell receptor beta chain was identified in a study of T cell repertoires in cytomegalovirus infection. Study information: Researchers turned to recently identified HLA-C-restricted CMV epitopes as well as well-studied HLA-B-restricted ones. An indication of both CMV infection and matching HLA type came from public TCR beta signatures. Study-level results: Dominant in the ex vivo response were TCR beta clonotypes restricted by HLA-C and specific for CMV. Individuals carrying CMV plus the relevant HLA were identified by cumulative frequency of public TCR beta families.

Germline CDR1 SEHNR, CDR2 FQNEAQ (reference sequence). V was clipped by 7 bases and J by 0 bases, with 10 bases between them. This CDR3 has 14 residues. TCRdb reprocessed the reads via MiXCR and lists one record per CDR3 protein. The data show about 890,000 distinct CDR3 sequences, roughly 30% seen once. This clonotype was seen many times. Its specificity is unknown. The sequencing here drew on cultured CD8+ T cells from PBMCs, taken from culture after CMV antigen stimulation. V and J are TRBV7-9 and TRBJ2-1; D gene ambiguous. The clonotype originates from a human donor in good health (CMV status not recorded). Some clones in this sample may be carry-over from other donors' samples. DNA of the CDR3: TGTGCCAGCAAAACTGCGAGCTCCTACAATGAGCAGTTCTTC. It yields the protein CASKTASSYNEQFF. Together with reference TRBV7-9 and TRBJ2-1, the CDR3 gives the full variable domain: DTGVSQNPRHKITKRGQNVTFRCDPISEHNRLYWYRQTLGQGPEFLTYFQNEAQLEKSRLLSDRFSAERPKGSFSTLEIQRTEQGDSAMYLCASKTASSYNEQFFGPGTRLTVL.